This T cell receptor beta chain is drawn from a study of blood T cell repertoires in COVID-19. The wider study: Some COVID-19 samples were acute and others convalescent; all came from the United States, Italy and Spain. The cDNA or gDNA used as material had been derived from T cells, B-cell-depleted T cells, or PBMCs.

This CDR3 contains 15 residues. Original data processing: Estimation of nucleated cell counts relied on the amplification of reference gene primers. Sequencing used immunoSEQ multiplex PCR; TCRdb keeps in-frame clones, though not all of them. The V and J calls and clone size are taken from that table; D and trimming were inferred from the DNA. The table has around 300,000 clones, roughly 90% seen once; the top ten hold roughly 0.92%. The rearrangement joins TRBV21-1 to TRBJ2-1; the table's D call TRBD1 went unverified against the DNA. TRBV21-1 is an annotated pseudogene. The specimen was peripheral blood. This TCR derives from a woman aged 40-49 years who had recovered from COVID-19. This CDR3 is CASSKSGISYNEQFF. Here the CDR3 DNA reads TGTGCCAGCAGCAAATCAGGGATCTCCTACAATGAGCAGTTCTTC.